Described below is a single T cell receptor beta chain sequence and its context. What it recognizes is unknown. As to time point: persistent/refractory GD, antithyroid drugs over 5 years with positive TRAb. PBMC RNA served as the TCR library source. It was American Thyroid Association guidelines that determined Graves' disease diagnosis. The source of the sample is a study of regulatory T cells in long-lasting Graves disease. At the level of the study: Over 5 years of antithyroid drugs plus positive TSH receptor antibodies defined persistent Graves' disease.

CDR1 is SGDLS and CDR2 is YYNGEE in the germline V gene. J lost 2 bases, V lost 3 bases, and 7 bases had no gene match. The CDR3 is 15 residues long. Library construction for TCR beta used iRepertoire HTBI primers and Arm-PCR of CDR3 regions. Each CDR3 protein is one row after TCRdb ran MiXCR on the multiplex PCR reads. The sample has a few hundred thousand distinct CDR3 sequences; 20% to 25% are singletons. General observations from the study: Persistent disease was characterized by preferential usage of TRBV28, TRBJ1-2 and TRBJ2-5.

The origin of this receptor is a female donor with Graves disease. The chain uses TRBV9 and TRBJ1-2; 7 nucleotides agree with TRBD1. The sequences come from peripheral blood mononuclear cells (PBMCs), collected when the disease was refractory, from a patient treated with antithyroid drugs. CDR3 sequence reads: CASSASTGRNYGYTF. The DNA for the CDR3 is TGTGCCAGCAGCGCTTCGACAGGGAGAAACTATGGCTACACCTTC. Together with reference TRBV9 and TRBJ1-2, the CDR3 gives the full variable domain: DSGVTQTPKHLITATGQRVTLRCSPRSGDLSVYWYQQSLDQGLQFLIQYYNGEERAKGNILERFSAQQFPDLHSELNLSSLELGDSALYFCASSASTGRNYGYTFGSGTRLTVV.